This TCR beta chain was retrieved from a study of T cell repertoires in ileal Crohn's disease. This clone appeared once. Its antigen is still unknown. The time point: inflamed ileum from the surgical specimen. Looked up from germline, CDR1 is SGHNT and CDR2 is YENEEA. The CDR3 spans 13 residues. V gave up 2 bases and J gave up 3 bases, with 7 bases separating them. Study outcomes and limitations: Mucosal expansions were suggested to be mainly CD8 T cells.

Only in-frame clones appear in the TCRdb table, and some are missing; sequencing was by immunoSEQ multiplex PCR. The sample has some 5,000 clones, about 80% seen once. The TCR was taken from an adult with Crohn's disease. Sequencing input: ileal tissue. The chain carries TRBV11-3 and TRBJ1-1, with D unclear. The CDR3 reads CASSLSDYTEAFF. The CDR3 coding sequence is TGTGCCAGCAGCTTATCAGACTACACTGAAGCTTTCTTT.